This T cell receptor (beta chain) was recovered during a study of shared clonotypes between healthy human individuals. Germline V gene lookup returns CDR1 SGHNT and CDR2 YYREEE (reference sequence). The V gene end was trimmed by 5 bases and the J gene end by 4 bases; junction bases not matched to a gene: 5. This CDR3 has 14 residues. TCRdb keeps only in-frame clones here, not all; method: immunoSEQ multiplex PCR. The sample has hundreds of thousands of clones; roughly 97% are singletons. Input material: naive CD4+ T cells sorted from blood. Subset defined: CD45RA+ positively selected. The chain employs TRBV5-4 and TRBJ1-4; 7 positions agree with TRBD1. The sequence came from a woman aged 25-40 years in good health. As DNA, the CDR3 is TGTGCCAGCAGTATACAGGGGAATAATGAAAAACTGTTTTTT. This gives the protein CASSIQGNNEKLFF.